Reported below is one TCR beta chain. TCRdb's table, derived via immunoSEQ multiplex PCR, lists solely in-frame clones and lacks some. In the table there are 120,000 to 150,000 clones, roughly 92% of which are singletons. This specimen belongs to a study of control samples from healthy donors and cancer patients. The material sequenced was blood. The sequence was obtained from a man aged 25 to 40 in good health.

CDR3 amino acids: CASSPRQGGNEQYF. The CDR3 region has the DNA TGTGCCAGCAGCCCAAGACAGGGAGGAAACGAGCAGTACTTC. The V call is TRBV7-9, the J call TRBJ2-7; tentative D call: TRBD1 (7 bases). CDR1 is SEHNR and CDR2 is FQNEAQ in the germline V gene (reference sequence). This CDR3 is 14 amino acids long. V was pared by 5 bases and J by 5 bases, with 16 bases between.